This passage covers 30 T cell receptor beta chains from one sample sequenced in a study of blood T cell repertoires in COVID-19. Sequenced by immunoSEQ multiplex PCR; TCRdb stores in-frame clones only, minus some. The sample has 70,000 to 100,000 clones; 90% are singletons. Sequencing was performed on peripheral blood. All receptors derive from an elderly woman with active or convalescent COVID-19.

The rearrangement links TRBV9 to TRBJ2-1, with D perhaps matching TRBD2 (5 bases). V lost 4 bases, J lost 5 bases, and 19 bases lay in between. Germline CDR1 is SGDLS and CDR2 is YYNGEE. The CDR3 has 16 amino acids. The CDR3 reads CASSPGIAVKDNEQFF. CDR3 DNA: TGTGCCAGCAGCCCCGGGATAGCTGTTAAGGACAATGAGCAGTTCTTC.

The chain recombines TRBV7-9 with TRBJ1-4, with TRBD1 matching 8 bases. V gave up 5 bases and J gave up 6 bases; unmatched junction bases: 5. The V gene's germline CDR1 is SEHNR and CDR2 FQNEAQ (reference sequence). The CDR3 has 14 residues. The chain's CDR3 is CASSKGQGDEKLFF. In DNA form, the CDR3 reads TGTGCCAGCAGCAAAGGACAGGGAGATGAAAAACTGTTTTTT. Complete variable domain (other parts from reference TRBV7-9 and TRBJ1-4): DTGVSQNPRHKITKRGQNVTFRCDPISEHNRLYWYRQTLGQGPEFLTYFQNEAQLEKSRLLSDRFSAERPKGSFSTLEIQRTEQGDSAMYLCASSKGQGDEKLFFGSGTQLSVL.

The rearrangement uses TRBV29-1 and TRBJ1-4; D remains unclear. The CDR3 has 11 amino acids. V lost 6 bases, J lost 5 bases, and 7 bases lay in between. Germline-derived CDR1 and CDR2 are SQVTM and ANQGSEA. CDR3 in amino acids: CSVGENEKLFF. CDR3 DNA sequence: TGCAGCGTGGGAGAGAATGAAAAACTGTTTTTT.

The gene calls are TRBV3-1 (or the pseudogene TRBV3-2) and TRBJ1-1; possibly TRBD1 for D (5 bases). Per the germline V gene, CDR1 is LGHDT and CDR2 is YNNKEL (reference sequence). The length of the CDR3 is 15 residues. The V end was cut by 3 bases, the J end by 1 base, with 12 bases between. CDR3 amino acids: CASSQARRGNTEAFF. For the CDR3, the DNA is TGTGCCAGCAGCCAGGCCCGAAGGGGGAACACTGAAGCTTTCTTT.

The CDR3 DNA reads as TGTGCCAGCCGACTTGCGGGGAACACTGAAGCTTTCTTT. This sequence encodes CASRLAGNTEAFF. The chain uses TRBV27 and TRBJ1-1; no clear D. This CDR3 contains 13 residues. In germline, CDR1 is MNHEY, CDR2 SMNVEV (reference sequence). Trimming removed 8 bases at V and 1 base at J, with 11 bases between.

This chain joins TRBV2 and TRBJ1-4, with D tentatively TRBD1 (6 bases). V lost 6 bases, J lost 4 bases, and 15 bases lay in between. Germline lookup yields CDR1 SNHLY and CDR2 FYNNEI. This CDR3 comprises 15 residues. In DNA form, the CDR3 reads TGTGCCAGCAGGATAGGACAGACCAATAATGAAAAACTGTTTTTT. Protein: CASRIGQTNNEKLFF.

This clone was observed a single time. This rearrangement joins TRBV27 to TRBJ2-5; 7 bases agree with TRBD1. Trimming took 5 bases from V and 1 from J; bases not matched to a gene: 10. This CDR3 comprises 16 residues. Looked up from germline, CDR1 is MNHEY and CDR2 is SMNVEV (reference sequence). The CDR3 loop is CASSPLGGGLQETQYF. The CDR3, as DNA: TGTGCCAGCAGTCCCCTAGGGGGCGGACTCCAAGAGACCCAGTACTTC.

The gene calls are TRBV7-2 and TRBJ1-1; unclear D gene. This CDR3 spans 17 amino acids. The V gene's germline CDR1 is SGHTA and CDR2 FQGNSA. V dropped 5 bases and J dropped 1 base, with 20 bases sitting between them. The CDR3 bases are TGTGCCAGCAGCCCCCGCCCGGTCCTTGAGGGGAACACTGAAGCTTTCTTT. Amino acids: CASSPRPVLEGNTEAFF.

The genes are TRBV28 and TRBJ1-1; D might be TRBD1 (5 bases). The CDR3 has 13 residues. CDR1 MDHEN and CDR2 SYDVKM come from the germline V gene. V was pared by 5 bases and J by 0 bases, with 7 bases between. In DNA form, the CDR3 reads TGTGCCAGCAGTCGGACACTGAACACTGAAGCTTTCTTT. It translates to CASSRTLNTEAFF.

The CDR3 loop is CASIITASRVAEAFF. The CDR3 DNA reads TGTGCCAGCATCATTACCGCAAGCAGGGTCGCTGAAGCTTTCTTT. The rearrangement joins TRBV6-6 to TRBJ1-1; a possible D gene is TRBD1 (5 bases). The CDR3 totals 15 residues. Germline-derived CDR1 and CDR2 are MNHNY and SVGAGI (reference sequence). Deletions cut 7 bases from V and 6 bases from J, with 21 bases between.

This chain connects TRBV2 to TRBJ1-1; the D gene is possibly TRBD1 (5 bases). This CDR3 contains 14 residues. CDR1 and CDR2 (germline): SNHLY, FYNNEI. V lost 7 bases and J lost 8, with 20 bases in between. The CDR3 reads CASTNYGGGFEAFF. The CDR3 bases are TGTGCCAGCACCAACTATGGGGGGGGGTTCGAAGCTTTCTTT. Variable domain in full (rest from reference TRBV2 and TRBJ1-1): EPEVTQTPSHQVTQMGQEVILRCVPISNHLYFYWYRQILGQKVEFLVSFYNNEISEKSEIFDDQFSVERPDGSNFTLKIRSTKLEDSAMYFCASTNYGGGFEAFFGQGTRLTVV.

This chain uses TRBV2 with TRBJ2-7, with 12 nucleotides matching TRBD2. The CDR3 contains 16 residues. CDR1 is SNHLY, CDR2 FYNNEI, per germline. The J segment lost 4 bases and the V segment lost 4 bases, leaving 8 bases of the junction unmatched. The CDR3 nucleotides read TGTGCCAGCAGTGCGGGTCTAGCGGGAGGGGGGTACGAGCAGTACTTC. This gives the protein CASSAGLAGGGYEQYF.

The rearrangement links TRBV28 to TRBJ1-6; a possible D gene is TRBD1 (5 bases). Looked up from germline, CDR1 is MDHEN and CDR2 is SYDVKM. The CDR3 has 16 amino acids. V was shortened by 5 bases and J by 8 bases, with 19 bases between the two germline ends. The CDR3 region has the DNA TGTGCCAGCAGTCCCTACCGGGGCGGGAGGGATTCACCCCTCCACTTT. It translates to CASSPYRGGRDSPLHF.

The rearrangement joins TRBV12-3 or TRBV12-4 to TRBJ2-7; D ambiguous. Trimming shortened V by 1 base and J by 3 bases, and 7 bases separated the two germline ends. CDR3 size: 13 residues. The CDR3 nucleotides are TGTGCCAGCAGTTTAGTCGGCGGCTACGAGCAGTACTTC. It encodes CASSLVGGYEQYF.

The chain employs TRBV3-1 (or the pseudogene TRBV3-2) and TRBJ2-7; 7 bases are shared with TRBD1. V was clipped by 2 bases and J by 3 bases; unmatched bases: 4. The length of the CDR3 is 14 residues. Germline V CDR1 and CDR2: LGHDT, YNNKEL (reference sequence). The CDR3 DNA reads TGTGCCAGCAGCCAATCTGGGGACAGCTACGAGCAGTACTTC. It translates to CASSQSGDSYEQYF.

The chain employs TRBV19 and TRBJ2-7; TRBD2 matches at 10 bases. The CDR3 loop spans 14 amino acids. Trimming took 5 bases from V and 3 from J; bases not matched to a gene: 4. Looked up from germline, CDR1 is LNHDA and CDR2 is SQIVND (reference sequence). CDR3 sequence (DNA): TGTGCCAGTAGTGTCGGGACTAGCGACTACGAGCAGTACTTC. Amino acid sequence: CASSVGTSDYEQYF.

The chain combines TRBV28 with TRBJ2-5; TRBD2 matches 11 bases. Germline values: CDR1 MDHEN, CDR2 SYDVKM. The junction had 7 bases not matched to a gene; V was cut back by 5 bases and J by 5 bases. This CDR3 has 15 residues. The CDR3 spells CASSIAGGPTETQYF. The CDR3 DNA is TGTGCCAGCAGTATAGCGGGAGGGCCTACCGAGACCCAGTACTTC.

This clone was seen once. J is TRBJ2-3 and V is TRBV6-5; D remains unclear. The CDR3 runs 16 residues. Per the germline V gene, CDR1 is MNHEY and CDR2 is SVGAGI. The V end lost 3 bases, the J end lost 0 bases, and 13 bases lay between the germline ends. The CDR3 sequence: CASSYGMAESTDTQYF. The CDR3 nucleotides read TGTGCCAGCAGTTATGGTATGGCGGAGAGCACAGATACGCAGTATTTT.

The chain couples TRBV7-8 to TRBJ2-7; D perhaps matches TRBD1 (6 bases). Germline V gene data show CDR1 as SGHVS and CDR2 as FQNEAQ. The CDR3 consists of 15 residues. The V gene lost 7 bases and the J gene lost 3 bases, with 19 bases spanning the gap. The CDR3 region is CASTPERIRGYEQYF. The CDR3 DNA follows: TGTGCCAGCACCCCCGAGAGGATCAGGGGCTACGAGCAGTACTTC.

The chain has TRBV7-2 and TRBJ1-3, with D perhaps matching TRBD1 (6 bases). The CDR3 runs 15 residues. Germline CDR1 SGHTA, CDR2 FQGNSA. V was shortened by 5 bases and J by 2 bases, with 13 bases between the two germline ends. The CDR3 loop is CASSLGRGTGNTIYF. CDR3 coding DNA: TGTGCCAGCAGCCTGGGCAGGGGAACTGGAAACACCATATATTTT.

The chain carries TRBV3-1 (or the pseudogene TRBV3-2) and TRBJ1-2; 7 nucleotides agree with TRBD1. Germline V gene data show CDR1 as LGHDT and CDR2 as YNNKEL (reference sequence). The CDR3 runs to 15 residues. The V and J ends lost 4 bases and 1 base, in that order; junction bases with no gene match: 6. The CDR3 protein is CASSRGTEYNYGYTF. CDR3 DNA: TGTGCCAGCAGCCGCGGGACAGAATATAACTATGGCTACACCTTC.

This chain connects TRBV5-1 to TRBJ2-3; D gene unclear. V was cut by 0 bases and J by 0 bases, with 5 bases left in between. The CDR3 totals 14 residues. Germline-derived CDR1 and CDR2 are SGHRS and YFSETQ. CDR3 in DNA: TGCGCCAGCAGCTTGGACGGGAGCACAGATACGCAGTATTTT. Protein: CASSLDGSTDTQYF.

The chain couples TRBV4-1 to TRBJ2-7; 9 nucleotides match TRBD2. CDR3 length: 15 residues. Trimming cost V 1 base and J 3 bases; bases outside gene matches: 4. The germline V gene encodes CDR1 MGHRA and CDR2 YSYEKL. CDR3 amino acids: CASSQAAGGFYEQYF. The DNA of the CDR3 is TGCGCCAGCAGCCAAGCAGCGGGAGGTTTCTACGAGCAGTACTTC.

The CDR3 loop reads CASSAGRGQPTSSYNSPLHF. CDR3 coding DNA: TGCGCCAGCAGCGCGGGCAGGGGACAGCCTACGTCCAGCTATAATTCACCCCTCCACTTT. The V call is TRBV5-1, the J call TRBJ1-6, with TRBD1 identical over 7 bases. The CDR3 covers 20 residues. Germline V gene sequence: CDR1 SGHRS, CDR2 YFSETQ. V dropped 4 bases and J dropped 3; count of bases not matched to a gene: 19. Full variable domain (outside the CDR3, taken from reference TRBV5-1 and TRBJ1-6): KAGVTQTPRYLIKTRGQQVTLSCSPISGHRSVSWYQQTPGQGLQFLFEYFSETQRNKGNFPGRFSGRQFSNSRSEMNVSTLELGDSALYLCASSAGRGQPTSSYNSPLHFGNGTRLTVT.

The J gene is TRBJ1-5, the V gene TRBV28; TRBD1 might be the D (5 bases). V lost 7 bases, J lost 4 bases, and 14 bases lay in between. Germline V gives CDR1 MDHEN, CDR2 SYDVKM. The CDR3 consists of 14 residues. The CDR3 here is CASTQSGLNQPQHF. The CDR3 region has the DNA TGTGCCAGCACCCAATCAGGGCTAAATCAGCCCCAGCATTTT.

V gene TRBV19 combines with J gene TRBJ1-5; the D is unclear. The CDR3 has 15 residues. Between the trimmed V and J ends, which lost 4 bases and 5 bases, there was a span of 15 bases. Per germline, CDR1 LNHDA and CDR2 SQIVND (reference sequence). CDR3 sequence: CASSKRTGDDQPQHF. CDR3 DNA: TGTGCCAGTAGTAAGCGGACGGGAGACGATCAGCCCCAGCATTTT.

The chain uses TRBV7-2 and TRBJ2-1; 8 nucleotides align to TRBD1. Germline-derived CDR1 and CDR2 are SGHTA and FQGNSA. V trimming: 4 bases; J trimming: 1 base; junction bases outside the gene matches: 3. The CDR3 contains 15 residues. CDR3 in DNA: TGTGCCAGCAGCTACGACAGGGGTTCCTACAATGAGCAGTTCTTC. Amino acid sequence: CASSYDRGSYNEQFF. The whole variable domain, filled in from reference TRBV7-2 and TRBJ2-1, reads GAGVSQSPSNKVTEKGKDVELRCDPISGHTALYWYRQSLGQGLEFLIYFQGNSAPDKSGLPSDRFSAERTGGSVSTLTIQRTQQEDSAVYLCASSYDRGSYNEQFFGPGTRLTVL.

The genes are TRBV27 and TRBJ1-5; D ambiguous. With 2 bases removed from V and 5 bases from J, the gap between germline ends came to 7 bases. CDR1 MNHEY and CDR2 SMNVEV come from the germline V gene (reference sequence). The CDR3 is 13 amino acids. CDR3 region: CASSLEGHQPQHF. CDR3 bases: TGTGCCAGCAGTTTAGAGGGTCATCAGCCCCAGCATTTT.

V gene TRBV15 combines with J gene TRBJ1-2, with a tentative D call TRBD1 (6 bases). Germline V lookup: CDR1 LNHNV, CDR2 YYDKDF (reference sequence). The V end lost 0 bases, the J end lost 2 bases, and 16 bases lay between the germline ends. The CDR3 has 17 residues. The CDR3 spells CATSRDRFGGLNYGYTF. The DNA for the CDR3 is TGTGCCACCAGCAGAGATCGATTTGGGGGCCTAAACTATGGCTACACCTTC.

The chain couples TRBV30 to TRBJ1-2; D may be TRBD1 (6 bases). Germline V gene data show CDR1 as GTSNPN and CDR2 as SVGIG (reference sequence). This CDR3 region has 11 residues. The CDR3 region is CAAQGGYGYTF. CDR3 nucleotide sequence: TGTGCTGCCCAAGGGGGCTATGGCTACACCTTC.